Detailed here is one TCR beta chain. This clonotype was observed at least ten times. Its antigen is still unknown. No qualities accompany the bases; no much larger clone lies one base away. This specimen belongs to a study of early T cells in non-severe SARS-CoV-2 infection (dated by TCRdb to the early 2020s). General notes on the study: Because TCR sequencing was done on bulk RNA from unsorted whole blood, the alpha and beta chains could not be paired.

Overall study outcomes, separate from this receptor: VDJdb matching was skewed toward anti-spike CD8 responses and likely underestimated virus-specific expansions by missing private and CD4 specificities.

The study was a case-control design nested within a healthcare worker cohort in London, UK, with weekly nasopharyngeal swab PCR tests and blood sampling. Healthcare workers were recruited during the week of the UK lockdown, between 23 and 31 March 2020, and followed weekly for up to about 15 weeks. Libraries were constructed by 5' RACE. The reads were generated on a NextSeq 500. To correct for sequencing error and PCR bias, the TCR library protocol tagged individual cDNA molecules with unique molecular identifiers. Both TCR alpha and beta chains were sequenced, and tight co-correlation was observed between alpha and beta sequence abundances in each sample. The paper's data handling went like this. V gene, J gene and CDR3 annotation of TCR sequences was performed with Decombinator V4. TCRs were defined as expanded if a significant change between any two time points was detected under a Poisson model with p below 0.0001. TCR abundances were normalised to the total number of TCRs sequenced in each sample and reported as counts per million. MAIT TCRs were defined by TRAV1-2 paired with TRAJ12, TRAJ20 or TRAJ33, and iNKT TCRs by TRAV10 paired with TRAJ18. VDJdb, accessed 1 November 2021, was searched for CMV, EBV and SARS-CoV-2 annotated TCRs, excluding TCRs annotated for multiple antigens. The public reads were reanalyzed by TCRdb: fastp trimming at Q25, MiXCR alignment, in-frame beta chains only. Under each unique CDR3 protein, matching rows form one entry showing the most common genes and DNA. The V and J calls and clone size come from TCRdb's table, not from the authors' own analysis. This sample has 28,000 or so distinct CDR3 sequences in its table, and about 3.9% of those were observed once. The leading ten clones occupy around 8.2% of the sample.

Based on the germline V gene (reference sequence), the CDR1 and CDR2 sequences are GTSNPN and SVGIG. V sheds 8 bases and J sheds 1 base, leaving 14 bases between their ends. Its CDR3 holds 14 amino acids, cysteine through phenylalanine. The read is trimmed to its CDR3 DNA, 42 bases read in frame from base 1. The receptor comes from an adult who was a healthcare worker with PCR-confirmed SARS-CoV-2 infection or an uninfected control (not recorded which). The V and J segments used are TRBV30 and TRBJ2-2; a tentative D call is TRBD1 (6 bases match). Sample: whole blood. The DNA sequence is given as TGTGCCGGGCATCAGGGGAAGAACACCGGGGAGCTGTTTTTT. The resulting protein is CAGHQGKNTGELFF. The CDR3 plus the reference TRBV30 and TRBJ2-2 genes for the other parts give the full variable domain: SQTIHQWPATLVQPVGSPLSLECTVEGTSNPNLYWYRQAAGRGLQLLFYSVGIGQISSEVPQNLSASRPQDRQFILSSKKLLLSDSGFYLCAGHQGKNTGELFFGEGSRLTVL.